A selection of T cell receptor beta chains follows, all from one sample in a study of T cell repertoires in cytomegalovirus infection. TCRdb analysed the reads with MiXCR anew, one entry per CDR3 protein. The sample has a few hundred thousand distinct CDR3 sequences, 17% seen once. Sequenced input: CD8+ T cells from PBMCs. The receptors were sampled from a human donor in good health (CMV status not recorded). Some clones in this sample may be carry-over from other donors' samples. The CDR3 runs from the conserved cysteine through the conserved F or W. Each record gives: D gene, J gene, V gene, clone size, CDR3 DNA, CDR3 protein. D genes are given only for firm matches. Size values are once, few and many counts, or a class for expanded clones, and some rows have none.

d_gene: TRBD1; j_gene: TRBJ2-1; v_gene: TRBV20-1; abundance: -; CDR3nt: TGCAGTGCTAGAGGACAGGGGGCCTACAATGAGCAGTTCTTC; CDR3aa: CSARGQGAYNEQFF
d_gene: -; j_gene: TRBJ2-7; v_gene: TRBV11-2; abundance: -; CDR3nt: TGTGCCAGCAGCTTAGCCTACAGGTACTACGAGCAGTACTTC; CDR3aa: CASSLAYRYYEQYF
d_gene: TRBD1; j_gene: TRBJ2-7; v_gene: TRBV4-1; abundance: -; CDR3nt: TGCGCCAGCAGCCAAGGGAAGACAGGGAGCTCCTACGAGCAGTACTTC; CDR3aa: CASSQGKTGSSYEQYF
d_gene: TRBD1; j_gene: TRBJ1-1; v_gene: TRBV4-2; abundance: -; CDR3nt: TGTGCCAGCAGCCCAGGGGATCAGGGGGGGACTGAAGCTTTCTTT; CDR3aa: CASSPGDQGGTEAFF
d_gene: TRBD1; j_gene: TRBJ1-3; v_gene: TRBV7-8; abundance: -; CDR3nt: TGTGCCAGCAGCCCCCAGACAGGGTTTGGAAACACCATATATTTT; CDR3aa: CASSPQTGFGNTIYF
d_gene: TRBD2; j_gene: TRBJ2-7; v_gene: TRBV6-5; abundance: -; CDR3nt: TGTGCCAGCAGGGCATTAGCGGGGACGAGCTCCTACGAGCAGTACTTC; CDR3aa: CASRALAGTSSYEQYF
d_gene: -; j_gene: TRBJ2-1; v_gene: TRBV12-3/TRBV12-4; abundance: -; CDR3nt: TGTGCCAGCAGTTTCAAGGAGGAGCAGTTCTTC; CDR3aa: CASSFKEEQFF
d_gene: TRBD1; j_gene: TRBJ1-1; v_gene: TRBV6-2/TRBV6-3; abundance: many; CDR3nt: TGTGCCAGCAGTTACCCCCGGACAGGGCATTTTGAAGCTTTCTTT; CDR3aa: CASSYPRTGHFEAFF
d_gene: TRBD1; j_gene: TRBJ1-1; v_gene: TRBV5-6; abundance: many; CDR3nt: TGTGCCAGCAGCTTGGAGGGACAGGGGCTCACTGAAGCTTTCTTT; CDR3aa: CASSLEGQGLTEAFF
d_gene: -; j_gene: TRBJ1-2; v_gene: TRBV7-6; abundance: -; CDR3nt: TGTGCCAGCAGCTTAGGGGAATCCCAATTCTATGGCTACACCTTC; CDR3aa: CASSLGESQFYGYTF
d_gene: TRBD2; j_gene: TRBJ2-1; v_gene: TRBV4-3; abundance: -; CDR3nt: TGCGCCAGCAGCCAAGTTCGGGGGGGCGGAAATGAGCAGTTCTTC; CDR3aa: CASSQVRGGGNEQFF
d_gene: TRBD1; j_gene: TRBJ1-1; v_gene: TRBV19; abundance: -; CDR3nt: TGTGCCAGTAGCCCTCCCGGGACAGGGATTGGGCTGAACACTGAAGCTTTCTTT; CDR3aa: CASSPPGTGIGLNTEAFF
d_gene: -; j_gene: TRBJ2-1; v_gene: TRBV3-1; abundance: few; CDR3nt: TGTGCCAGCAGCCAAGGAGCCAGCAATGAGCAGTTCTTC; CDR3aa: CASSQGASNEQFF
d_gene: -; j_gene: TRBJ2-2; v_gene: TRBV6-5; abundance: many; CDR3nt: TGTGCCAGCAACACCAATTTCGCGAACACCGGGGAGCTGTTTTTT; CDR3aa: CASNTNFANTGELFF
d_gene: -; j_gene: TRBJ1-4; v_gene: TRBV7-9; abundance: many; CDR3nt: TGTGCCAGCAGCTTAGTACCGGGGGGCCGGGAAAAACTGTTTTTT; CDR3aa: CASSLVPGGREKLFF
d_gene: -; j_gene: TRBJ2-5; v_gene: TRBV4-1; abundance: -; CDR3nt: TGCGCCAGCAGCCAAGATTACTCCCCCCAAGAGACCCAGTACTTC; CDR3aa: CASSQDYSPQETQYF
d_gene: TRBD2; j_gene: TRBJ2-3; v_gene: TRBV7-2; abundance: few; CDR3nt: TGTGCCAGCAGCCGGAAATTGACTAGCGGGGCAAGCACAGATACGCAGTATTTT; CDR3aa: CASSRKLTSGASTDTQYF
d_gene: TRBD1; j_gene: TRBJ2-1; v_gene: TRBV6-5; abundance: -; CDR3nt: TGTGCCAGCAGTTACATTGGACAGGCTGAGCAGTTCTTC; CDR3aa: CASSYIGQAEQFF
d_gene: -; j_gene: TRBJ2-1; v_gene: TRBV5-5; abundance: -; CDR3nt: TGTGCCAGCAGCTTGCAGGCTTTCCCTGAGCAGTTCTTC; CDR3aa: CASSLQAFPEQFF
d_gene: -; j_gene: TRBJ2-1; v_gene: TRBV24-1; abundance: few; CDR3nt: TGTGCCACCAGTGATTTGTTCAATAAGCAGTTCTTC; CDR3aa: CATSDLFNKQFF
d_gene: -; j_gene: TRBJ2-4; v_gene: TRBV6-1; abundance: -; CDR3nt: TGTGCCAGCAGACCCCAAGCTGTAGCCAAAAACATTCAGTACTTC; CDR3aa: CASRPQAVAKNIQYF
d_gene: -; j_gene: TRBJ1-1; v_gene: TRBV6-6; abundance: -; CDR3nt: TGTGACAGCAGCCCAACGGGAAGGGTGAACACTGAAGCTTTCTTT; CDR3aa: CDSSPTGRVNTEAFF
d_gene: -; j_gene: TRBJ1-1; v_gene: TRBV7-2; abundance: many; CDR3nt: TGTGCCAGCAGCTTAGGGGGTTCCGGGAACACTGAAGCTTTCTTT; CDR3aa: CASSLGGSGNTEAFF
d_gene: -; j_gene: TRBJ1-3; v_gene: TRBV9; abundance: -; CDR3nt: TGTGCCAGCAGCGCCTCAGGGACCTCTGGAAACACCATATATTTT; CDR3aa: CASSASGTSGNTIYF
d_gene: -; j_gene: TRBJ2-1; v_gene: TRBV6-5; abundance: -; CDR3nt: TGTGCCAGCAGACCCTCGGCGTCCTACAATGAGCAGTTCTTC; CDR3aa: CASRPSASYNEQFF
d_gene: -; j_gene: TRBJ1-3; v_gene: TRBV5-5; abundance: -; CDR3nt: TGTGCCAGCAGCGACGCCGGGACCTCTGGAAACACCATATATTTT; CDR3aa: CASSDAGTSGNTIYF
d_gene: TRBD1; j_gene: TRBJ2-1; v_gene: TRBV2; abundance: -; CDR3nt: TGTGCCAGCAGCTTAAGGACAGGATGGTTCTTC; CDR3aa: CASSLRTGWFF
d_gene: TRBD2; j_gene: TRBJ2-5; v_gene: TRBV29-1; abundance: few; CDR3nt: TGCAGCGTACCCGGACTAGCAGGGGAGACCCAGTACTTC; CDR3aa: CSVPGLAGETQYF
d_gene: -; j_gene: TRBJ2-3; v_gene: TRBV7-8; abundance: many; CDR3nt: TGTGCCAGCAGCTCAGTGGGGGGGCACCGAGATACGCAGTATTTT; CDR3aa: CASSSVGGHRDTQYF
d_gene: -; j_gene: TRBJ2-7; v_gene: TRBV7-2; abundance: many; CDR3nt: TGTGCCAGCAGCTTATCGCTCGGAAGCTCCTACGAGCAGTACTTC; CDR3aa: CASSLSLGSSYEQYF
d_gene: TRBD2; j_gene: TRBJ2-7; v_gene: TRBV7-6; abundance: many; CDR3nt: TGTGCCAGCAGTTTAGGCGGGGGTTCCTACGAGCAGTACTTC; CDR3aa: CASSLGGGSYEQYF
d_gene: -; j_gene: TRBJ2-1; v_gene: TRBV11-1; abundance: many; CDR3nt: TGTGCCAGCAGCTCCCACCCCAATGAGCAGTTCTTC; CDR3aa: CASSSHPNEQFF
d_gene: TRBD1; j_gene: TRBJ2-7; v_gene: TRBV20-1; abundance: many; CDR3nt: TGCAGTGCTAGAATGACAGGGTTTAGCTACGAGCAGTACTTC; CDR3aa: CSARMTGFSYEQYF
d_gene: -; j_gene: TRBJ1-2; v_gene: TRBV5-1; abundance: few; CDR3nt: TGCGCCAGCAGCTTGCTTGGGGGCCCCGGTAACTATGGCTACACCTTC; CDR3aa: CASSLLGGPGNYGYTF
d_gene: TRBD1; j_gene: TRBJ2-1; v_gene: TRBV13; abundance: few; CDR3nt: TGTGCCAGCAGCTCCATTCGGGACAGGGGCATGTATGAGCAGTTCTTC; CDR3aa: CASSSIRDRGMYEQFF
d_gene: -; j_gene: TRBJ2-1; v_gene: TRBV12-3/TRBV12-4; abundance: few; CDR3nt: TGTGCCAGCAGTTACTCCCTCTCCAATGAGCAGTTCTTC; CDR3aa: CASSYSLSNEQFF
d_gene: -; j_gene: TRBJ1-2; v_gene: TRBV4-2; abundance: few; CDR3nt: TGTGCCAGCAGCCAAGATGGGGGCTACACCTTC; CDR3aa: CASSQDGGYTF
d_gene: -; j_gene: TRBJ2-1; v_gene: TRBV29-1; abundance: -; CDR3nt: TGCAGCGTTGAGGTAACGGTCAATGAGCAGTTCTTC; CDR3aa: CSVEVTVNEQFF
d_gene: -; j_gene: TRBJ2-5; v_gene: TRBV4-3; abundance: many; CDR3nt: TGCGCCAGCAGCCAAACAGGGATAGAGGCAGAGACCCAGTACTTC; CDR3aa: CASSQTGIEAETQYF
d_gene: -; j_gene: TRBJ2-1; v_gene: TRBV5-6; abundance: few; CDR3nt: TGTGCCAGCAGCTTGGCCCTAGGGACACCGCCCTACAATGAGCAGTTCTTC; CDR3aa: CASSLALGTPPYNEQFF
d_gene: -; j_gene: TRBJ1-2; v_gene: TRBV7-3; abundance: -; CDR3nt: TGTGCCAGCAGCTTAGCATACGGAATCTATGGCTACACCTTC; CDR3aa: CASSLAYGIYGYTF
d_gene: TRBD1; j_gene: TRBJ1-1; v_gene: TRBV6-5; abundance: few; CDR3nt: TGTGCCAGCCGTAGGGACAGGCGATCGAACACTGAAGCTTTCTTT; CDR3aa: CASRRDRRSNTEAFF
d_gene: -; j_gene: TRBJ1-3; v_gene: TRBV29-1; abundance: -; CDR3nt: TGCAGCGTGGAGGACGGCGAAGGAAACACCATATATTTT; CDR3aa: CSVEDGEGNTIYF
d_gene: TRBD1; j_gene: TRBJ2-1; v_gene: TRBV28; abundance: -; CDR3nt: TGTGCCAGCAGTCTGGGACAGGGGCCCCTCGCAAGCTCCTACAATGAGCAGTTCTTC; CDR3aa: CASSLGQGPLASSYNEQFF
d_gene: -; j_gene: TRBJ1-1; v_gene: TRBV11-2; abundance: few; CDR3nt: TGTGCCAGCAGACCAATCGGGAGAACAGGTGAAGCTTTCTTT; CDR3aa: CASRPIGRTGEAFF
d_gene: -; j_gene: TRBJ2-4; v_gene: TRBV11-2; abundance: many; CDR3nt: TGTGCCAGCAGCTGGGCCGGCATTCAGTACTTC; CDR3aa: CASSWAGIQYF
d_gene: -; j_gene: TRBJ2-3; v_gene: TRBV7-2; abundance: many; CDR3nt: TGTGCCAGCAGCGCCGACTGGGGGGGGCTAAGTGCAGGAGATACGCAGTATTTT; CDR3aa: CASSADWGGLSAGDTQYF
d_gene: TRBD1; j_gene: TRBJ2-2; v_gene: TRBV13; abundance: -; CDR3nt: TGTGCCAGCCAAGATGACGGGACAGGGAACACCGGGGAGCTGTTTTTT; CDR3aa: CASQDDGTGNTGELFF
d_gene: TRBD2; j_gene: TRBJ2-3; v_gene: TRBV28; abundance: -; CDR3nt: TGTGCCAGCAGTTTATTGCCGACTAGCCCTTCAAGCTCAGATACGCAGTATTTT; CDR3aa: CASSLLPTSPSSSDTQYF
d_gene: -; j_gene: TRBJ1-2; v_gene: TRBV7-8; abundance: many; CDR3nt: TGTGCCAGCAGCGTTGAAACGGCGGGGGTTAACTATGGCTACACCTTC; CDR3aa: CASSVETAGVNYGYTF